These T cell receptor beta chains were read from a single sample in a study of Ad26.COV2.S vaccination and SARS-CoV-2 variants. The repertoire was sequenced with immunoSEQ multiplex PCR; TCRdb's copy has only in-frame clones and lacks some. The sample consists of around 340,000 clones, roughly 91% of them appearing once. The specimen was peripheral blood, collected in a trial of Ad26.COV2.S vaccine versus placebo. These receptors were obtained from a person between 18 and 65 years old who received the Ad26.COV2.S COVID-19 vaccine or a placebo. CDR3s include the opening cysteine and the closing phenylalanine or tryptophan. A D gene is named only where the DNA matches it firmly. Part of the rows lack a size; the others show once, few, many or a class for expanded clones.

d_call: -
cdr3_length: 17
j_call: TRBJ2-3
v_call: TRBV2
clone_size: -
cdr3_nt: TGTGCCAGCAGTGAAAGGGTTGGGGGCCCTAGCACAGATACGCAGTATTTT
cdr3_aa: CASSERVGGPSTDTQYF

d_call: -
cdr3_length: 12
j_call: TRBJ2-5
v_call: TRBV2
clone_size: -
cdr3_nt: TGTGCCAGCCGGAACCAGGGGCAGACCCAGTACTTC
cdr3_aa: CASRNQGQTQYF

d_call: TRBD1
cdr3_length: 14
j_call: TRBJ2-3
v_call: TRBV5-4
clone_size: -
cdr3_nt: TGTGCCAGCAAGGAGGACAGGGTTAAAGATACGCAGTATTTT
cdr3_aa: CASKEDRVKDTQYF

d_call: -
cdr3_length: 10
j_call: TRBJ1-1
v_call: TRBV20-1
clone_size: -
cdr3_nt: TGCAGCGCAACAGGGAGCGAAGCTTTCTTT
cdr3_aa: CSATGSEAFF

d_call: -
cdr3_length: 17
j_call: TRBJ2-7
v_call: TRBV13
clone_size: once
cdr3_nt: TGTGCCAGCAGCTTAGGCAGAGGCCCTCCGAGCTCCTACGAGCAGTACTTC
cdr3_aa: CASSLGRGPPSSYEQYF

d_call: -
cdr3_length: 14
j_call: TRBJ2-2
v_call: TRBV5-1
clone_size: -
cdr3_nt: TGCGCCAGCAGCTGGGGGACAAACACCGGGGAGCTGTTTTTT
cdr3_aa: CASSWGTNTGELFF

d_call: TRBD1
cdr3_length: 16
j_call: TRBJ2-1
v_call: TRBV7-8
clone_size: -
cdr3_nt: TGTGCCAGCAGCTTAAGCCCAGGGGGCATGGGCAATGAGCAGTTCTTC
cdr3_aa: CASSLSPGGMGNEQFF

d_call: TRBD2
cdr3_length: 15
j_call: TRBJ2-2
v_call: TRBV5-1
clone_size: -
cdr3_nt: TGCGCCAGCAGCTTGGCCGGGAGGGGTACCGGGGAGCTGTTTTTT
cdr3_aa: CASSLAGRGTGELFF

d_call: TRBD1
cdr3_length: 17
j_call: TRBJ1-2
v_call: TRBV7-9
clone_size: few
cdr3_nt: TGTGCCAGCAGCTTGGACCTGGACAGGGGGCAGGGCTATGGCTACACCTTC
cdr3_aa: CASSLDLDRGQGYGYTF

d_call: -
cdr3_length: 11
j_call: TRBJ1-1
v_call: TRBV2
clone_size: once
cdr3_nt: TGTGCCACCGGGCGGGCAGGGGAAGCTTTCTTT
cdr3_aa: CATGRAGEAFF

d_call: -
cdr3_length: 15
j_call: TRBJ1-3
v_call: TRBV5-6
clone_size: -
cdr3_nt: TGTGCCAGCAGCTCCACGGGGGCGTTTGGAAACACCATATATTTT
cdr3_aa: CASSSTGAFGNTIYF

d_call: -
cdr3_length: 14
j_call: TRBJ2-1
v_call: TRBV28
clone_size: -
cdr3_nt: TGTGCCAGCAGTCTTAGCGGCTCCTACAATGAGCAGTTCTTC
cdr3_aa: CASSLSGSYNEQFF

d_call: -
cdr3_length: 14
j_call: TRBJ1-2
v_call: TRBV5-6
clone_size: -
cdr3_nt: TGTGCCAGCAGCCACGGGGGGCGCGACTATGGCTACACCTTC
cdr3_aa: CASSHGGRDYGYTF

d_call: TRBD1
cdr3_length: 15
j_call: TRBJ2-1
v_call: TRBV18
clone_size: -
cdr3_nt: TGTGCCAGCTCACCCGGGACAGGGGCTTCGAATGAGCAGTTCTTC
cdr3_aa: CASSPGTGASNEQFF

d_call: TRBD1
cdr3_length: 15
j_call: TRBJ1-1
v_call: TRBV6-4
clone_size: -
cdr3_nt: TGTGCCAGCAGACTCTCCCCGGACAGGGAGACTGAAGCTTTCTTT
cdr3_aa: CASRLSPDRETEAFF

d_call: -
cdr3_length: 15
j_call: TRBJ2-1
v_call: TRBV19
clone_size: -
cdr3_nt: TGTGCCAGTAGTATTGGTAGCGGTAACTACAATGAGCAGTTCTTC
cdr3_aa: CASSIGSGNYNEQFF

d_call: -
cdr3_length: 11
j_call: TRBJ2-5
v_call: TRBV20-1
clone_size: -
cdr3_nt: TGCAGTGCTAGTGGGCGCGAGACCCAGTACTTC
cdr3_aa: CSASGRETQYF

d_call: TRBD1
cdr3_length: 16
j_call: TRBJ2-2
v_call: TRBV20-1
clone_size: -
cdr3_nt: TGCAGTGCTAGTAGTACCGGGACAGGGAAGACCGGGGAGCTGTTTTTT
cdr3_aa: CSASSTGTGKTGELFF

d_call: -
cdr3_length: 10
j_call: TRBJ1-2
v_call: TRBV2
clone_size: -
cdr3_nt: TGTGCCAGCGGACGCTATGGCTACACCTTC
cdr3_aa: CASGRYGYTF

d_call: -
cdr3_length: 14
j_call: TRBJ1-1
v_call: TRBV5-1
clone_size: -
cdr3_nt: TGCGCCAGCAGCTTGGAGTTATGGGACACTGAAGCTTTCTTT
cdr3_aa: CASSLELWDTEAFF

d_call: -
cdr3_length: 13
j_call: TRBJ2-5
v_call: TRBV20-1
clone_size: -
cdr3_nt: TGCAGTGCTAGTAGGCAGACTCGGGAGACCCAGTACTTC
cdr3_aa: CSASRQTRETQYF

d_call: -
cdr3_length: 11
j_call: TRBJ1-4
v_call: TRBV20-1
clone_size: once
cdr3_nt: TGCAGTGTCTGGGCTAATGAAAAACTGTTTTTT
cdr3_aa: CSVWANEKLFF

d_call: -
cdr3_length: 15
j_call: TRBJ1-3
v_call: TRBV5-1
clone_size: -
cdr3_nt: TGCGCCAGCAGCTTGGACGGGTTCTCTGGAAACACCATATATTTT
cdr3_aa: CASSLDGFSGNTIYF

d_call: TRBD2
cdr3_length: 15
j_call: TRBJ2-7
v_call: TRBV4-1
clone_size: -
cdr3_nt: TGCGCCAGCAGCCAAGAGCGGGGGAGGTCCTACGAGCAGTACTTC
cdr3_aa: CASSQERGRSYEQYF

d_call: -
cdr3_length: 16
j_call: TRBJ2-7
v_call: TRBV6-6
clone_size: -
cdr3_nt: TGTGCCAGCAGTTACTTCAGACAGGCCACCTCCTACGAGCAGTACTTC
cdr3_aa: CASSYFRQATSYEQYF

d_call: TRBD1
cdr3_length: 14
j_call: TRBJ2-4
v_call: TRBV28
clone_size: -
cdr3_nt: TGTGCCAGCAGTTTAACGGGACAGGGGCACATTCAGTACTTC
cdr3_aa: CASSLTGQGHIQYF

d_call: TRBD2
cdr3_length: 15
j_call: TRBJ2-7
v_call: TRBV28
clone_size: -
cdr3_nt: TGTGCCAGCAGCCTTTGGTTGCGGGGGGATTACGAGCAGTACTTC
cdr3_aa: CASSLWLRGDYEQYF

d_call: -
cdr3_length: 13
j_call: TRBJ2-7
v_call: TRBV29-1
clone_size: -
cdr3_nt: TGCAGCGTTGAGGGACCTACCTCCTACGAGCAGTACTTC
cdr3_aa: CSVEGPTSYEQYF

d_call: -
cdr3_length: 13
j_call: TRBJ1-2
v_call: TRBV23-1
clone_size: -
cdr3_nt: TGCGCCAGCCCCCCGCAGGGTCGGTATGGCTACACCTTC
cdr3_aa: CASPPQGRYGYTF

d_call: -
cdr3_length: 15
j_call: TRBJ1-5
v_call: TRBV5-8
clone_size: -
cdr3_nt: TGTGCCAGCAGCCGAGAGGGATGGATGAATCAGCCCCAGCATTTT
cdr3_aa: CASSREGWMNQPQHF

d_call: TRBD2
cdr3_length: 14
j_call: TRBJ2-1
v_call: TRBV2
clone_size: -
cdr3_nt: TGTGCCAGCAGGGGACTAGCGTACTACAATGAGCAGTTCTTC
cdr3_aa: CASRGLAYYNEQFF

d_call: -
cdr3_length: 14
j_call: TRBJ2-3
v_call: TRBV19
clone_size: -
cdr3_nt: TGTGCCAGTAGTTTCACAGTGGGCGCAGATACGCAGTATTTT
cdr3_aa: CASSFTVGADTQYF